This TCR beta chain emerged from a study of shared clonotypes between healthy human individuals. The V and J ends lost 4 bases and 5 bases respectively, with 8 bases between them. This CDR3 comprises 12 residues. CDR1 is MDHEN and CDR2 is SYDVKM in the germline V gene. Each sorted subset replicate got 200 ng genomic DNA, tens of thousands of genomes. TCRdb's table, derived via immunoSEQ multiplex PCR, lists solely in-frame clones and lacks some. The sample has roughly 2.5 million clones, about 92% seen once. This receptor was obtained from a man between 18 and 35 years old in good health. The sequencing sample was made of naive CD4+ T cells sorted from blood. The subset: CD45RA+ positively selected. V is TRBV28 and J is TRBJ2-5, with unresolved D. The CDR3 here is CASSSAYETQYF. CDR3 nucleotides: TGTGCCAGCAGTTCAGCCTACGAGACCCAGTACTTC.